Listed here are 24 T cell receptor beta chains from one sample, sequenced in a study of cytomegalovirus exposure and HLA in healthy donors. TCRdb's table, derived via immunoSEQ multiplex PCR, lists solely in-frame clones and lacks some. The data contain 110,000 to 150,000 clones, more than 85% of them seen just once; the ten biggest clones take up 0.6% to 0.8%. The sequencing sample was made of PBMCs. The receptor set was obtained from a man in his late teens or twenties in good health and CMV-seronegative.

The V call is TRBV5-1, the J call TRBJ1-2, with D hard to call. The length of the CDR3 is 14 residues. The ends were cut back, 1 base at V and 5 bases at J, with 12 bases in the middle. From germline, CDR1 is SGHRS and CDR2 YFSETQ. CDR3 DNA: TGCGCCAGCAGCTTGAATCCGGGGAGTTATGGCTACACCTTC. Translating gives CASSLNPGSYGYTF. Drawing the rest from reference TRBV5-1 and TRBJ1-2, the complete variable domain is KAGVTQTPRYLIKTRGQQVTLSCSPISGHRSVSWYQQTPGQGLQFLFEYFSETQRNKGNFPGRFSGRQFSNSRSEMNVSTLELGDSALYLCASSLNPGSYGYTFGSGTRLTVV.

The rearrangement links TRBV13 to TRBJ1-2, with D uncertain. Germline lookup yields CDR1 PRHDT and CDR2 FYEKMQ (reference sequence). CDR3 length: 16 residues. Trimming took off 0 bases at V and 4 bases at J, with 15 bases between the two ends. CDR3 loop: CASSLGRLEGTYGYTF. In nucleotides, the CDR3 is TGTGCCAGCAGCTTAGGACGCCTAGAGGGAACCTATGGCTACACCTTC.

This chain uses TRBV6-1 with TRBJ2-5; unclear D gene. Germline V lookup: CDR1 MNHNS, CDR2 SASEGT. CDR3 size: 11 residues. V was shortened by 3 bases and J by 5 bases, with 4 bases between the two germline ends. The CDR3 reads CASSDLETQYF. The CDR3 DNA follows: TGTGCCAGCAGTGACTTGGAGACCCAGTACTTC.

This chain connects TRBV19 to TRBJ2-7; D might be TRBD2 (5 bases). Germline V gene lookup returns CDR1 LNHDA and CDR2 SQIVND (reference sequence). Trimming removed 0 bases from V and 3 bases from J, with 6 bases in between. The CDR3 covers 13 residues. The chain's CDR3 is CASSIDGSYEQYF. The CDR3 nucleotides are TGTGCCAGTAGTATAGATGGGAGCTACGAGCAGTACTTC.

The chain recombines TRBV7-9 with TRBJ2-3; tentatively, D is TRBD2 (6 bases). Germline V lookup: CDR1 SEHNR, CDR2 FQNEAQ (reference sequence). CDR3 length equals 17 residues. Trimming pared 0 bases from V and 0 bases from J, leaving 13 bases between. The DNA for the CDR3 is TGTGCCAGCAGCTTAGCTCGACCTGGGGGGAGCACAGATACGCAGTATTTT. It codes for CASSLARPGGSTDTQYF.

V and J are TRBV19 and TRBJ2-5; perhaps TRBD1 as D (7 bases). Germline CDR1 and CDR2: LNHDA and SQIVND (reference sequence). The CDR3 is made up of 14 amino acids. The germline V and J ends were trimmed by 1 base and 4 bases, with 10 bases remaining between them. The CDR3 here is CASSIGQGGETQYF. Here the CDR3 DNA reads TGTGCCAGTAGTATAGGACAGGGAGGAGAGACCCAGTACTTC. Based on the CDR3 plus reference TRBV19 and TRBJ2-5, the full variable domain is DGGITQSPKYLFRKEGQNVTLSCEQNLNHDAMYWYRQDPGQGLRLIYYSQIVNDFQKGDIAEGYSVSREKKESFPLTVTSAQKNPTAFYLCASSIGQGGETQYFGPGTRLLVL.

This chain links TRBV10-3 with TRBJ1-5; D is unresolved. CDR3 length equals 16 residues. The V end was cut by 0 bases, the J end by 0 bases, with 9 bases between. The V gene's germline CDR1 is ENHRY and CDR2 SYGVKD. The CDR3 here is CAISESSAYSNQPQHF. The CDR3 DNA sequence: TGTGCCATCAGTGAGTCGAGCGCCTATAGCAATCAGCCCCAGCATTTT.

This clone was counted a single time. V is TRBV5-1 and J is TRBJ2-1, with 8 bases lining up with TRBD2. Germline V lookup: CDR1 SGHRS, CDR2 YFSETQ. Germline trimming cut 2 bases from V and 8 bases from J; bases unmatched to any gene: 6. The CDR3 consists of 14 residues. The CDR3 is CASSFGGRLDEQFF. DNA for the CDR3: TGCGCCAGCAGCTTCGGCGGGAGGCTCGATGAGCAGTTCTTC.

The chain links TRBV6-5 to TRBJ2-2; TRBD1 is a possible D gene (6 bases). Germline V gives CDR1 MNHEY, CDR2 SVGAGI. V was trimmed by 0 bases and J by 8 bases, leaving 13 bases between them. The CDR3 covers 15 residues. CDR3: CASSYSLLGQGELFF. The CDR3 DNA follows: TGTGCCAGCAGTTACTCACTTCTAGGACAGGGGGAGCTGTTTTTT.

The chain is built from TRBV4-1 and TRBJ1-2; 8 bases fit TRBD1. V was clipped by 2 bases and J by 6 bases; unmatched bases: 5. CDR3 length equals 14 residues. The germline V gene has CDR1 MGHRA and CDR2 YSYEKL. The CDR3 protein is CASSQSDRGDGYTF. In DNA form, the CDR3 reads TGCGCCAGCAGCCAAAGCGACAGGGGCGATGGCTACACCTTC.

This clone appeared once. The chain links TRBV18 to TRBJ2-7; tentatively, D is TRBD1 (5 bases). V was clipped by 5 bases and J by 2 bases, with 10 bases between them. In germline, CDR1 is KGHSH, CDR2 LQKENI. The CDR3 sequence is 13 residues long. The CDR3 loop reads CASSLTATYEQYV. As DNA, the CDR3 is TGTGCCAGCTCATTGACAGCTACCTACGAGCAGTACGTC.

J is TRBJ2-7 and V is TRBV4-3; TRBD1 is a possible D gene (5 bases). Deletions cut 3 bases from V and 2 bases from J, with 14 bases between. The CDR3 has 15 amino acids. Germline CDR1 reads LGHNA; CDR2 reads YSLEER. In nucleotides, the CDR3 is TGCGCCAGCAGCCACAGGACATCCTACGCCTACGAGCAGTACGTC. Translated: CASSHRTSYAYEQYV.

V usage is TRBV14 and J usage is TRBJ2-7, with TRBD1 as a possible D gene (5 bases). V lost 8 bases and J 2 bases, leaving 19 bases between the germline ends. This CDR3 has 15 residues. Germline V gene lookup returns CDR1 SGHDN and CDR2 FVKESK. The CDR3 DNA reads as TGTGCCAGCTCCTCAACAGGCTATGACCCCTACGAGCAGTACTTC. Amino acids: CASSSTGYDPYEQYF.

The rearrangement links TRBV9 to TRBJ2-7; maybe TRBD1 (6 bases). Germline-derived CDR1 and CDR2 are SGDLS and YYNGEE. CDR3 length equals 13 residues. Between the trimmed V and J ends, which lost 3 bases and 2 bases, there was a span of 9 bases. The CDR3 region is CASSATGTYEQYF. In DNA form, the CDR3 reads TGTGCCAGCAGCGCGACAGGAACCTACGAGCAGTACTTC.

V gene TRBV5-6 combines with J gene TRBJ1-5; the match to TRBD1 covers 8 bases. V was pared by 4 bases and J by 9 bases, with 6 bases of the junction left unmatched. CDR1 and CDR2 (germline): SGHDT, YYEEEE. CDR3 length: 13 residues. The CDR3 nucleotides read TGTGCCAGCAGCGCGACAGGGGTTCGGCCCCAGCATTTT. It encodes CASSATGVRPQHF. Combining the CDR3 with reference TRBV5-6 and TRBJ1-5 gives the whole variable domain DAGVTQSPTHLIKTRGQQVTLRCSPKSGHDTVSWYQQALGQGPQFIFQYYEEEERQRGNFPDRFSGHQFPNYSSELNVNALLLGDSALYLCASSATGVRPQHFGDGTRLSIL.

This clone was counted a few times. The chain employs TRBV28 and TRBJ2-7, with D perhaps TRBD2 (6 bases). The CDR3 runs 14 residues. The ends were cut back, 6 bases at V and 0 bases at J, with 12 bases in the middle. CDR1 and CDR2 from the germline V gene are MDHEN and SYDVKM. CDR3 DNA sequence: TGTGCCAGCAGCCGACTAGATTCCTCCTACGAGCAGTACGTC. Translating gives CASSRLDSSYEQYV.

The V and J genes are TRBV12-5 and TRBJ2-3; TRBD2 agrees at 11 bases. Looked up from germline, CDR1 is LGHNT and CDR2 is FRNRAP. CDR3 length equals 19 residues. Trimming took 7 bases from V and 2 from J; bases not matched to a gene: 17. The CDR3 sequence: CASAQTRISSGGTTDTQYF. Here the CDR3 DNA reads TGTGCTAGTGCCCAAACCCGAATTTCTAGCGGGGGGACCACAGATACGCAGTATTTT.

CDR3 in amino acids: CASSYDGGNSPLHF. The DNA of the CDR3 is TGTGCCAGCAGTTATGACGGAGGAAATTCACCCCTCCACTTT. The chain combines TRBV6-5 with TRBJ1-6; no definite D call. The CDR3 loop spans 14 amino acids. In germline, CDR1 is MNHEY, CDR2 SVGAGI. With 3 bases removed from V and 7 bases from J, the gap between germline ends came to 10 bases.

The CDR3, as DNA: TGCGCCAGCAGCCAAGATCAGGAGGGGGCGAGGCCTAATGAAAAACTGTTTTTT. Its protein product is CASSQDQEGARPNEKLFF. The chain couples TRBV4-1 to TRBJ1-4, with 7 bases fitting TRBD1. This CDR3 has 18 residues. V gave up 0 bases and J gave up 3 bases; unmatched junction bases: 10. Germline values: CDR1 MGHRA, CDR2 YSYEKL.

The V gene is TRBV5-4, the J gene TRBJ1-2; 9 nucleotides agree with TRBD1. CDR3 length: 14 amino acids. Germline-derived CDR1 and CDR2 are SGHNT and YYREEE (reference sequence). Germline trimming cut 1 base from V and 12 bases from J; bases unmatched to any gene: 10. CDR3 sequence (DNA): TGTGCCAGCAGCTTGAATAACGACAGGGGGTTGAACACCTTC. It is translated as CASSLNNDRGLNTF.

The V call is TRBV9, the J call TRBJ2-1; D call uncertain. This CDR3 comprises 13 residues. V lost 3 bases, J lost 4 bases, and 8 bases lay in between. Germline V gene lookup returns CDR1 SGDLS and CDR2 YYNGEE. The CDR3: CASSATSYNEQFF. The CDR3 DNA reads as TGTGCCAGCAGCGCCACGAGTTACAATGAGCAGTTCTTC. The whole variable domain, remainder taken from reference TRBV9 and TRBJ2-1, is DSGVTQTPKHLITATGQRVTLRCSPRSGDLSVYWYQQSLDQGLQFLIQYYNGEERAKGNILERFSAQQFPDLHSELNLSSLELGDSALYFCASSATSYNEQFFGPGTRLTVL.

This clone was seen a few times. V gene TRBV27 combines with J gene TRBJ1-5; weak D call: TRBD1 (5 bases). Germline V CDR1 and CDR2: MNHEY, SMNVEV (reference sequence). The CDR3 covers 13 residues. Trimming shortened V by 6 bases and J by 5 bases, and 11 bases separated the two germline ends. DNA of the CDR3: TGTGCCAGCAGCGACAGTGTACATCAGCCCCAGCATTTT. It specifies CASSDSVHQPQHF.

This chain connects TRBV6-6 to TRBJ1-6; TRBD1 agrees at 9 bases. The CDR3 has 14 residues. Germline CDR1 reads MNHNY; CDR2 reads SVGAGI (reference sequence). J gave up 9 bases and V 4 bases, and 4 bases lay outside the gene matches. This CDR3 reads CASSWGQGRSPLHF. The CDR3, as DNA: TGTGCCAGCAGTTGGGGACAGGGACGTTCACCCCTCCACTTT.

This chain links TRBV9 with TRBJ2-3; D may be TRBD2 (6 bases). Germline lookup yields CDR1 SGDLS and CDR2 YYNGEE. The ends were cut back, 0 bases at V and 1 base at J, with 9 bases in the middle. There are 15 residues in the CDR3. In DNA form, the CDR3 reads TGTGCCAGCAGCGTAGAGGCTAGCGGCACAGATACGCAGTATTTT. Its translation is CASSVEASGTDTQYF.